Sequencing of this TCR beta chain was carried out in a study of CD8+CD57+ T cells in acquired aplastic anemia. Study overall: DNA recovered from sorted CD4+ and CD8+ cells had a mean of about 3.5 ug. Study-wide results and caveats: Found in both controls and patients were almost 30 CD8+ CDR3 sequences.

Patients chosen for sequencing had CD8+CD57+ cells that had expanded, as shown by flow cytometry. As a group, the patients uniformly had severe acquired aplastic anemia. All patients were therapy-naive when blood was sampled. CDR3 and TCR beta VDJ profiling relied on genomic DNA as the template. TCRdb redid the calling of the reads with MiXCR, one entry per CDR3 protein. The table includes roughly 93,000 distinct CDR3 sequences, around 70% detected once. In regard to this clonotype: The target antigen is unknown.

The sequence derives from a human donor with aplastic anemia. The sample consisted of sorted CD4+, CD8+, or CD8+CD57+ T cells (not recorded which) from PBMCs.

CDR3 sequence: CASSPSARDTEAFF. CDR3 nucleotides: TGTGCCAGCAGTCCCAGTGCGCGGGACACTGAAGCTTTCTTT. V is TRBV7-6 and J is TRBJ1-1, with D unresolved. The CDR3 loop spans 14 amino acids. V was cut by 6 bases and J by 3 bases, with 14 bases left in between. Germline V gives CDR1 SGHVS, CDR2 FNYEAQ.